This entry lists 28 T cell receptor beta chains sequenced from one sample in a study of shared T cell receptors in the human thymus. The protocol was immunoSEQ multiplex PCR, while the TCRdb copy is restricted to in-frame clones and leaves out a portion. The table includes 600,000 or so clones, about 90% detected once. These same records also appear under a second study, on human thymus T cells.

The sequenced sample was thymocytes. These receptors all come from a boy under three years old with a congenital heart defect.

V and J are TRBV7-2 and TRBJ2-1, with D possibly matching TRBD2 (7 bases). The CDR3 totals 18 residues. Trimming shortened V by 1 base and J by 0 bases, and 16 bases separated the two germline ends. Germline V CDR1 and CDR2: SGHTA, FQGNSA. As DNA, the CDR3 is TGTGCCAGCAGCTTAGTGAGGGGGAAGCGGGGCTCCTACAATGAGCAGTTCTTC. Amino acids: CASSLVRGKRGSYNEQFF.

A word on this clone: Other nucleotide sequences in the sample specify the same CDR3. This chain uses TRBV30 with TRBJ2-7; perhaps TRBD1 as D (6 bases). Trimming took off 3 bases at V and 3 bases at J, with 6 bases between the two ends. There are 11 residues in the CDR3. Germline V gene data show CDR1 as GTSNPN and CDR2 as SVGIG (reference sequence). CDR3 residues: CAWRTGYEQYF. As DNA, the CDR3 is TGTGCCTGGAGGACAGGCTACGAGCAGTACTTC.

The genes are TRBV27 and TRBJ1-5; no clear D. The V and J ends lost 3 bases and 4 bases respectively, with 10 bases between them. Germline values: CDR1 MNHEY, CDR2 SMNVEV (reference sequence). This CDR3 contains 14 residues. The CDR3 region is CASSFGSENQPQHF. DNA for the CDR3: TGTGCCAGCAGTTTTGGGTCGGAGAATCAGCCCCAGCATTTT.

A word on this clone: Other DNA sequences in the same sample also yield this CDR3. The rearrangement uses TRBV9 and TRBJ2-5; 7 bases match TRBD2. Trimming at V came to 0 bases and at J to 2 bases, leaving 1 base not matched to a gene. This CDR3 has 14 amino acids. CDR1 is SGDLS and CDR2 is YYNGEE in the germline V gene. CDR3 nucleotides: TGTGCCAGCAGCGTAGCGGGGGGACAAGAGACCCAGTACTTC. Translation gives CASSVAGGQETQYF.

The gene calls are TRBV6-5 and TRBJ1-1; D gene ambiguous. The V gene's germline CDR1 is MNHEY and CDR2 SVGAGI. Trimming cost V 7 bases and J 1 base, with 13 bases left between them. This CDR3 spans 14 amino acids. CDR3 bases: TGTGCCAGCACTAGCGGGCGCCGGAACACTGAAGCTTTCTTT. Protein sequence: CASTSGRRNTEAFF.

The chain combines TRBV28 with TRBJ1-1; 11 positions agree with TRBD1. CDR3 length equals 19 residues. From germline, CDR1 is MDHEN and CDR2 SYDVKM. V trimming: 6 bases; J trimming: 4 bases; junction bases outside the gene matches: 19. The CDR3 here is CASSPMDRGLKGDSTEAFF. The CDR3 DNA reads TGTGCCAGCAGCCCGATGGACAGGGGGCTTAAGGGGGATTCCACTGAAGCTTTCTTT.

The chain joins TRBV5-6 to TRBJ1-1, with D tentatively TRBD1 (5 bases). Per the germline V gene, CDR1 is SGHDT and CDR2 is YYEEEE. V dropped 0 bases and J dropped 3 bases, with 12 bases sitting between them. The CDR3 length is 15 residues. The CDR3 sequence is CASSLVGGGDTEAFF. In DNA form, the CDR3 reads TGTGCCAGCAGCTTGGTGGGGGGTGGGGACACTGAAGCTTTCTTT.

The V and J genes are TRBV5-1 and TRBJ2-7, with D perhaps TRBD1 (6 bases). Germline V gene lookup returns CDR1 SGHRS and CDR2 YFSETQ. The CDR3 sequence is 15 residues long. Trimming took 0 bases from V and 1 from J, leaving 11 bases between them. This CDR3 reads CASSLAGAQSYEQYF. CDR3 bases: TGCGCCAGCAGCTTGGCAGGGGCCCAATCCTACGAGCAGTACTTC.

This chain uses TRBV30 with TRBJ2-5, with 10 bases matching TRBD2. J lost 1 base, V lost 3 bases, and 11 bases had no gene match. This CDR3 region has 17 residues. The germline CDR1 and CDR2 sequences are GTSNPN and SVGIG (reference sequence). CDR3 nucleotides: TGTGCCTGGAGGAGACACTATACTAGCGGGGTCCAAGAGACCCAGTACTTC. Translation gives CAWRRHYTSGVQETQYF.

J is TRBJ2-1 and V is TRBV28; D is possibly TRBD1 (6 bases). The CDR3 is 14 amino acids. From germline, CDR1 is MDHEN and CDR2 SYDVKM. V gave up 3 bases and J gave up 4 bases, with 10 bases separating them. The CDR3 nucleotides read TGTGCCAGCAGTTTGGGGACAAGATACAATGAGCAGTTCTTC. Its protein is CASSLGTRYNEQFF.

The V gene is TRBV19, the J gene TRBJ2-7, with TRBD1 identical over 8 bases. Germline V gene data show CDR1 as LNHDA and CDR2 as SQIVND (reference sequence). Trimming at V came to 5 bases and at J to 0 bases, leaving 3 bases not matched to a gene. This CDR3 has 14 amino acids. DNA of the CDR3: TGTGCCAGTAGTGGACAGGGCCTCTCCTACGAGCAGTACTTC. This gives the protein CASSGQGLSYEQYF.

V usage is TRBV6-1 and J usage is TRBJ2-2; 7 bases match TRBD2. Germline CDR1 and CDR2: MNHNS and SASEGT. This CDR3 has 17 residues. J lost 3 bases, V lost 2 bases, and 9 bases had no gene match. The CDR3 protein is CASSERERGGDTGELFF. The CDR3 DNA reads TGTGCCAGCAGTGAACGAGAGCGGGGTGGAGACACCGGGGAGCTGTTTTTT.

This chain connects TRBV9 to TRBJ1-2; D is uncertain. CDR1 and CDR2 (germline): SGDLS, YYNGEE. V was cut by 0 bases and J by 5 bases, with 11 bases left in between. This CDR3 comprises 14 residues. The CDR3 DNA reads TGTGCCAGCAGCGTAGGGTGGGGAGAGTATGGCTACACCTTC. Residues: CASSVGWGEYGYTF.

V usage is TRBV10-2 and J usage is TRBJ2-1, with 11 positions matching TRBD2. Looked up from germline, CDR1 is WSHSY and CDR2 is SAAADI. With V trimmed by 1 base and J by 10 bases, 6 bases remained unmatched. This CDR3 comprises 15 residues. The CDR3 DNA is TGCGCCAGCAGTGAGTATAGCGGGAGGGCCTGGGAGCAGTTCTTC. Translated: CASSEYSGRAWEQFF.

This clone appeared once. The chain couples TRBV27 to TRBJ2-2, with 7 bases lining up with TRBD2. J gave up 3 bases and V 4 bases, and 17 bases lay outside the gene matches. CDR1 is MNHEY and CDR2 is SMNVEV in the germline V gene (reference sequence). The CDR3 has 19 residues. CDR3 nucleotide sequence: TGTGCCAGCAGTTACCAAAAGGGCGGGCGGGGGACGGACACCGGGGAGCTGTTTTTT. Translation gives CASSYQKGGRGTDTGELFF.

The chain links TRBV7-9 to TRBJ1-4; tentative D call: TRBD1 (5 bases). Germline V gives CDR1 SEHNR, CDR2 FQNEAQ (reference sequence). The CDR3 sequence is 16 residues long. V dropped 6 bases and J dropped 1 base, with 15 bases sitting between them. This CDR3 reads CASRRTGGGTNEKLFF. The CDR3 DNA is TGTGCCAGCAGGCGGACGGGGGGGGGAACTAATGAAAAACTGTTTTTT.

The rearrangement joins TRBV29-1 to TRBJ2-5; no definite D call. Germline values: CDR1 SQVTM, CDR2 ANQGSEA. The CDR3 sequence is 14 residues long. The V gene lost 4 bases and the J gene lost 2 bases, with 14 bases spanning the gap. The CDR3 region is CSVVGRRHQETQYF. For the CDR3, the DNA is TGCAGCGTTGTTGGGCGACGGCATCAAGAGACCCAGTACTTC.

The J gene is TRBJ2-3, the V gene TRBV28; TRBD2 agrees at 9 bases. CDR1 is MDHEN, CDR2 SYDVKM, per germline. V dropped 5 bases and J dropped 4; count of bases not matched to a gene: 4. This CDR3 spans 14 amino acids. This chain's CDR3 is CASSARTSADTQYF. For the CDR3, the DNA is TGTGCCAGCAGTGCCCGGACTAGCGCAGATACGCAGTATTTT.

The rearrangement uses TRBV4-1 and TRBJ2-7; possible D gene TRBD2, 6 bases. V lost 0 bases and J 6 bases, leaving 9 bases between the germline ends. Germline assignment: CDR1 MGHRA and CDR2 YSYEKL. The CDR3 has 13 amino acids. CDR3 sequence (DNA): TGCGCCAGCAGCCAAGAGCCGGGGGTCGAGCAGTACTTC. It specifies CASSQEPGVEQYF.

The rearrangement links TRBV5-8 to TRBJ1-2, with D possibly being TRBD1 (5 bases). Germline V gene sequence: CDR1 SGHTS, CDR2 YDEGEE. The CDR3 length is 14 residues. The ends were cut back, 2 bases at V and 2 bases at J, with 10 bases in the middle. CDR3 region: CASSFPTENYGYTF. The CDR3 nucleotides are TGTGCCAGCAGCTTTCCGACAGAGAACTATGGCTACACCTTC.

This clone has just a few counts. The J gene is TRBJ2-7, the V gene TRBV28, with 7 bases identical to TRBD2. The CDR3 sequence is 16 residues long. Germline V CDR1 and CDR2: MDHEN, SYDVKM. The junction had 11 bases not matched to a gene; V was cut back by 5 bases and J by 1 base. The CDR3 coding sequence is TGTGCCAGCAGTCCATTCAGCGGGGAGACATCCTACGAGCAGTACTTC. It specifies CASSPFSGETSYEQYF.

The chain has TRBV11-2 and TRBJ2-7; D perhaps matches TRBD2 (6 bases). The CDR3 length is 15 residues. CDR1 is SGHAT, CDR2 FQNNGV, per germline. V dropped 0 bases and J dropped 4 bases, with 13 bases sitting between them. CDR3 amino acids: CASSLDRVGRYEQYF. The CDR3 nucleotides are TGTGCCAGCAGCTTAGATCGTGTGGGGAGGTACGAGCAGTACTTC.

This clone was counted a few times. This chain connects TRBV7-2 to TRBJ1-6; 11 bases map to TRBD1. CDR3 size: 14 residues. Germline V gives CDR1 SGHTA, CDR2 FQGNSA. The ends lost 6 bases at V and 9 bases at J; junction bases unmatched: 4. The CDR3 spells CASSWTGGFSPLHF. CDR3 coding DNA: TGTGCCAGCAGTTGGACAGGGGGCTTTTCACCCCTCCACTTT. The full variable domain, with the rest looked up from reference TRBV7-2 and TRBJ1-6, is GAGVSQSPSNKVTEKGKDVELRCDPISGHTALYWYRQSLGQGLEFLIYFQGNSAPDKSGLPSDRFSAERTGGSVSTLTIQRTQQEDSAVYLCASSWTGGFSPLHFGNGTRLTVT.

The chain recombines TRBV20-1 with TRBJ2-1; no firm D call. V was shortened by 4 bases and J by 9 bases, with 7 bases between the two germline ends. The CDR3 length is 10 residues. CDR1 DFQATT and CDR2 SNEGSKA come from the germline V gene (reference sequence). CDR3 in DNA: TGCAGTGCTATTAGCAGTGAGCAGTTCTTC. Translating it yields CSAISSEQFF.

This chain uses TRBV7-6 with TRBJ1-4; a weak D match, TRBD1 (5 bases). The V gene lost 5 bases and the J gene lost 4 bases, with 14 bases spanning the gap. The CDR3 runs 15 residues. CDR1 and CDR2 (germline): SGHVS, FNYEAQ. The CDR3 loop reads CASSTAPTDNEKLFF. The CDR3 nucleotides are TGTGCCAGCAGCACAGCCCCGACAGATAATGAAAAACTGTTTTTT.

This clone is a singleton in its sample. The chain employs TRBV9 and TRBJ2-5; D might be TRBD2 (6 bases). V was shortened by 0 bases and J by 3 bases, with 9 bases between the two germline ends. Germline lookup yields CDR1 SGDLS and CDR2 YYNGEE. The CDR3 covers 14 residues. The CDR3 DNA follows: TGTGCCAGCAGCGTAGACCCGGGGGAAGAGACCCAGTACTTC. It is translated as CASSVDPGEETQYF.

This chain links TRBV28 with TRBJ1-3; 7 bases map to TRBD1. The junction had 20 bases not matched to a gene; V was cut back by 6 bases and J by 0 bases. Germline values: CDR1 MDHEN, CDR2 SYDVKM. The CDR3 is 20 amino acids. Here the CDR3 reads CASSSPIPGQHIPSGNTIYF. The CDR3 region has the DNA TGTGCCAGCAGCTCCCCAATTCCGGGACAGCATATCCCCTCTGGAAACACCATATATTTT.

CDR3 sequence: CSVEIPRVEGKLFF. Here the CDR3 DNA reads TGCAGCGTTGAAATCCCAAGGGTGGAGGGAAAACTGTTTTTT. This chain joins TRBV29-1 and TRBJ1-4; D is ambiguous. Trimming stripped 2 bases from V and 10 bases from J, with 17 bases between. The germline V gene has CDR1 SQVTM and CDR2 ANQGSEA. CDR3 length equals 14 residues.